This is a list of T cell receptor beta chains from one sample in a study of blood T cell repertoires in COVID-19. Profiled with immunoSEQ multiplex PCR; TCRdb holds only in-frame clones, not every one. The table has 95,000 to 100,000 clones, approximately 80% seen once; the top ten hold 24%. The sequenced sample consisted of peripheral blood. These receptors were collected from a human donor in a cohort sampled during active COVID-19. The CDR3 runs from the conserved cysteine through the conserved F or W. Each record gives: D gene, clone size, J gene, CDR3 length, V gene, CDR3 protein, CDR3 DNA. D genes are given only for firm matches. Clone size, where shown, is once, few, many, or a class for clones that have expanded.

d_call: -; clone_size: -; j_call: TRBJ2-5; cdr3_length: 14; v_call: TRBV11-2; cdr3_aa: CASSFGGRRETQYF; cdr3_nt: TGTGCCAGCAGCTTCGGAGGGAGGAGGGAGACCCAGTACTTC
d_call: TRBD2; clone_size: -; j_call: TRBJ2-3; cdr3_length: 15; v_call: TRBV5-1; cdr3_aa: CASNPSGGNTDTQYF; cdr3_nt: TGCGCCAGCAACCCGAGCGGGGGGAACACAGATACGCAGTATTTT
d_call: TRBD1; clone_size: -; j_call: TRBJ1-4; cdr3_length: 14; v_call: TRBV6-5; cdr3_aa: CASSQSTGVGKLFF; cdr3_nt: TGTGCCAGCAGTCAGTCGACAGGGGTGGGAAAACTGTTTTTT
d_call: TRBD2; clone_size: -; j_call: TRBJ2-5; cdr3_length: 14; v_call: TRBV4-3; cdr3_aa: CASSPTGGTETQYF; cdr3_nt: TGCGCCAGCAGCCCCACGGGGGGTACAGAGACCCAGTACTTC
d_call: TRBD2; clone_size: -; j_call: TRBJ2-1; cdr3_length: 19; v_call: TRBV5-8; cdr3_aa: CASSPRTSGSALHGNEQFF; cdr3_nt: TGTGCCAGCAGCCCGAGGACTAGCGGGAGCGCCCTTCACGGCAATGAGCAGTTCTTC
d_call: TRBD2; clone_size: -; j_call: TRBJ2-1; cdr3_length: 15; v_call: TRBV24-1; cdr3_aa: CATSEGTSAHNEQFF; cdr3_nt: TGTGCCACCAGTGAGGGGACTAGCGCGCACAATGAGCAGTTCTTC
d_call: -; clone_size: once; j_call: TRBJ1-2; cdr3_length: 13; v_call: TRBV12-3/TRBV12-4; cdr3_aa: CASSFAGFYGYTF; cdr3_nt: TGTGCCAGCAGTTTTGCGGGGTTCTATGGCTACACCTTC
d_call: -; clone_size: -; j_call: TRBJ1-6; cdr3_length: 16; v_call: TRBV7-9; cdr3_aa: CASSLVGMRDGSPLHF; cdr3_nt: TGTGCCAGCAGCTTAGTGGGTATGAGGGATGGTTCACCCCTCCACTTT
d_call: -; clone_size: few; j_call: TRBJ2-6; cdr3_length: 18; v_call: TRBV21-1; cdr3_aa: CASSKLVPRNSGANVLTF; cdr3_nt: TGTGCCAGCAGCAAACTCGTACCGAGGAACTCTGGGGCCAACGTCCTGACTTTC
d_call: TRBD2; clone_size: -; j_call: TRBJ2-5; cdr3_length: 16; v_call: TRBV7-6; cdr3_aa: CASSSYGASGQETQYF; cdr3_nt: TGTGCCAGCAGCTCCTACGGGGCTAGCGGCCAAGAGACCCAGTACTTC
d_call: -; clone_size: -; j_call: TRBJ2-2; cdr3_length: 16; v_call: TRBV5-1; cdr3_aa: CASSLEGLPRTGELFF; cdr3_nt: TGCGCCAGCAGCTTGGAGGGGCTTCCCCGGACCGGGGAGCTGTTTTTT
d_call: TRBD1; clone_size: -; j_call: TRBJ2-2; cdr3_length: 17; v_call: TRBV6-6; cdr3_aa: CASSQKGTGANTGELFF; cdr3_nt: TGTGCCAGCAGTCAAAAGGGGACAGGGGCGAACACCGGGGAGCTGTTTTTT
d_call: -; clone_size: -; j_call: TRBJ1-2; cdr3_length: 15; v_call: TRBV27; cdr3_aa: CASSWGRGTNYGYTF; cdr3_nt: TGTGCCAGCAGTTGGGGTCGGGGTACTAACTATGGCTACACCTTC
d_call: -; clone_size: -; j_call: TRBJ1-3; cdr3_length: 16; v_call: TRBV19; cdr3_aa: CASSISGAFSGNTIYF; cdr3_nt: TGTGCCAGTAGTATCTCAGGGGCCTTCTCTGGAAACACCATATATTTT
d_call: -; clone_size: -; j_call: TRBJ2-5; cdr3_length: 11; v_call: TRBV7-2; cdr3_aa: CASSLAETQYF; cdr3_nt: TGTGCCAGCAGCTTGGCCGAGACCCAGTACTTC
d_call: -; clone_size: -; j_call: TRBJ2-4; cdr3_length: 15; v_call: TRBV7-9; cdr3_aa: CASSPRQVAKNIQYF; cdr3_nt: TGTGCCAGCAGCCCCCGACAAGTAGCCAAAAACATTCAGTACTTC
d_call: -; clone_size: -; j_call: TRBJ1-2; cdr3_length: 12; v_call: TRBV12-3/TRBV12-4; cdr3_aa: CASTDGNYGYTF; cdr3_nt: TGTGCCAGCACCGACGGGAACTATGGCTACACCTTC
d_call: -; clone_size: -; j_call: TRBJ2-2; cdr3_length: 14; v_call: TRBV28; cdr3_aa: CASSGAGDAGELFF; cdr3_nt: TGTGCCAGCAGTGGGGCAGGGGACGCCGGGGAGCTGTTTTTT
d_call: -; clone_size: -; j_call: TRBJ2-3; cdr3_length: 14; v_call: TRBV7-2; cdr3_aa: CASSLLAVTDTQYF; cdr3_nt: TGTGCCAGCAGCTTACTAGCCGTCACAGATACGCAGTATTTT
d_call: -; clone_size: -; j_call: TRBJ2-3; cdr3_length: 15; v_call: TRBV6-4; cdr3_aa: CASSETGSGTDTQYF; cdr3_nt: TGTGCCAGCAGTGAAACAGGTTCAGGTACAGATACGCAGTATTTT
d_call: TRBD1; clone_size: -; j_call: TRBJ2-2; cdr3_length: 14; v_call: TRBV24-1; cdr3_aa: CATGPTGDFGELFF; cdr3_nt: TGTGCCACCGGGCCGACAGGGGACTTCGGGGAGCTGTTTTTT
d_call: TRBD1; clone_size: -; j_call: TRBJ1-2; cdr3_length: 15; v_call: TRBV6-5; cdr3_aa: CASSTGTGSLYGYTF; cdr3_nt: TGTGCCAGCAGCACCGGGACAGGGAGCCTCTATGGCTACACCTTC
d_call: -; clone_size: -; j_call: TRBJ1-2; cdr3_length: 13; v_call: TRBV6-5; cdr3_aa: CASWEGVGYGYTF; cdr3_nt: TGTGCCAGCTGGGAGGGGGTAGGATATGGCTACACCTTC
d_call: -; clone_size: once; j_call: TRBJ1-6; cdr3_length: 13; v_call: TRBV10-1; cdr3_aa: CASSGTHVSPLHF; cdr3_nt: TGCGCCAGCAGCGGGACACACGTCTCACCCCTCCACTTT
d_call: TRBD1; clone_size: -; j_call: TRBJ1-1; cdr3_length: 15; v_call: TRBV6-5; cdr3_aa: CASSSTGGLGTEAFF; cdr3_nt: TGTGCCAGCAGTTCGACAGGGGGCTTAGGCACTGAAGCTTTCTTT
d_call: TRBD1; clone_size: -; j_call: TRBJ1-2; cdr3_length: 12; v_call: TRBV5-4; cdr3_aa: CASRDRGYGYTF; cdr3_nt: TGTGCCAGCAGGGACAGGGGATATGGCTACACCTTC
d_call: -; clone_size: -; j_call: TRBJ2-6; cdr3_length: 15; v_call: TRBV10-3; cdr3_aa: CAISDRYSGANVLTF; cdr3_nt: TGTGCCATCAGTGACAGATACTCTGGGGCCAACGTCCTGACTTTC
d_call: TRBD1; clone_size: -; j_call: TRBJ2-3; cdr3_length: 20; v_call: TRBV10-3; cdr3_aa: CAISDPGQGAPGAGTDTQYF; cdr3_nt: TGTGCCATCAGCGATCCGGGACAGGGGGCCCCCGGAGCAGGCACAGATACGCAGTATTTT
d_call: -; clone_size: -; j_call: TRBJ1-2; cdr3_length: 14; v_call: TRBV28; cdr3_aa: CASSLSSTNYGYTF; cdr3_nt: TGTGCCAGCAGTTTGAGTTCTACTAACTATGGCTACACCTTC
d_call: TRBD2; clone_size: -; j_call: TRBJ2-2; cdr3_length: 15; v_call: TRBV6-5; cdr3_aa: CVSSYRRGLAGELFF; cdr3_nt: TGTGTCAGCAGTTATAGGCGGGGACTAGCCGGGGAGCTGTTTTTT
d_call: TRBD2; clone_size: -; j_call: TRBJ2-3; cdr3_length: 17; v_call: TRBV5-1; cdr3_aa: CASSLRGAGVSTDTQYF; cdr3_nt: TGCGCCAGCAGCTTGCGTGGGGCGGGGGTTAGCACAGATACGCAGTATTTT
d_call: TRBD2; clone_size: -; j_call: TRBJ2-5; cdr3_length: 18; v_call: TRBV5-5; cdr3_aa: CASSLYKLAGGVQETQYF; cdr3_nt: TGTGCCAGCAGCTTGTATAAACTAGCGGGGGGGGTACAAGAGACCCAGTACTTC
d_call: TRBD1; clone_size: -; j_call: TRBJ1-1; cdr3_length: 14; v_call: TRBV27; cdr3_aa: CASSPQGGNTEAFF; cdr3_nt: TGTGCCAGCAGCCCCCAGGGGGGAAACACTGAAGCTTTCTTT
d_call: TRBD2; clone_size: -; j_call: TRBJ2-2; cdr3_length: 14; v_call: TRBV6-4; cdr3_aa: CASSELAGTGELFF; cdr3_nt: TGTGCCAGCAGTGAACTAGCGGGCACCGGGGAGCTGTTTTTT
d_call: -; clone_size: -; j_call: TRBJ1-1; cdr3_length: 14; v_call: TRBV18; cdr3_aa: CASSPTTGLTEAFF; cdr3_nt: TGTGCCAGCTCACCAACCACAGGGTTGACTGAAGCTTTCTTT
d_call: -; clone_size: -; j_call: TRBJ1-4; cdr3_length: 12; v_call: TRBV18; cdr3_aa: CASSQERETLFF; cdr3_nt: TGTGCCAGCTCACAAGAGCGTGAAACACTGTTTTTT
d_call: -; clone_size: once; j_call: TRBJ1-4; cdr3_length: 17; v_call: TRBV6-4; cdr3_aa: CASSNPRGLGSNEKLFF; cdr3_nt: TGTGCCAGCAGCAACCCTCGGGGTCTGGGGTCTAATGAAAAACTGTTTTTT
d_call: -; clone_size: many; j_call: TRBJ2-1; cdr3_length: 15; v_call: TRBV25-1; cdr3_aa: CASSGPGLSYNEQFF; cdr3_nt: TGTGCCAGCAGTGGCCCGGGACTCAGCTACAATGAGCAGTTCTTC
d_call: TRBD2; clone_size: -; j_call: TRBJ2-5; cdr3_length: 15; v_call: TRBV5-1; cdr3_aa: CASSLPSGAQETQYF; cdr3_nt: TGCGCCAGCAGCTTGCCAAGCGGGGCCCAAGAGACCCAGTACTTC
d_call: -; clone_size: -; j_call: TRBJ2-6; cdr3_length: 15; v_call: TRBV7-8; cdr3_aa: CASSLDFSGANVLTF; cdr3_nt: TGTGCCAGCAGCCTGGACTTCTCTGGGGCCAACGTCCTGACTTTC